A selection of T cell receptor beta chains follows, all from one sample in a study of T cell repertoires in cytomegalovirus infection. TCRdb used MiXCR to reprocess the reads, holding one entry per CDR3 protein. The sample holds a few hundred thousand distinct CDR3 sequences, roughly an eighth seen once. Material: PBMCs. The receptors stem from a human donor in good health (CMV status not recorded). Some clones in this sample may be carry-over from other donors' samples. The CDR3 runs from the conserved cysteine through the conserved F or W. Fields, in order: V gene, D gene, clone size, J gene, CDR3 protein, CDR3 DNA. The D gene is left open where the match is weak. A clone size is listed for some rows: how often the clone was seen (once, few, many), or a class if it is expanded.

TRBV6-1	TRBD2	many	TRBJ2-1	CASSDRGGIYNEQFF	TGTGCCAGCAGTGACCGGGGAGGGATTTACAATGAGCAGTTCTTC
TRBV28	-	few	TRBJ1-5	CASRRSSLNQPQHF	TGTGCCAGCAGGAGGAGTTCTCTTAATCAGCCCCAGCATTTT
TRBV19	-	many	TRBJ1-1	CASSDLWRTSKNTEAFF	TGTGCCAGTAGCGACCTGTGGAGGACCAGCAAAAACACTGAAGCTTTCTTT
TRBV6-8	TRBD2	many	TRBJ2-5	CASSVWEGRLETQYF	TGTGCCAGCAGTGTGTGGGAGGGACGATTGGAGACCCAGTACTTC
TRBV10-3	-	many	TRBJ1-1	CAISERNTEAFF	TGTGCCATCAGTGAGAGGAATACTGAAGCTTTCTTT
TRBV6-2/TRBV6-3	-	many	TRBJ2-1	CASSPLANHVEQFF	TGTGCCAGCAGTCCCCTAGCGAACCATGTAGAGCAGTTCTTC
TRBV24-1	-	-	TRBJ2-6	CATSDGGLSGANVLTF	TGTGCCACCAGTGATGGGGGACTCTCTGGGGCCAACGTCCTGACTTTC
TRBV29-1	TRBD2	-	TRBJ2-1	CSVEDRGGRAVNEQFF	TGCAGCGTTGAAGATAGAGGCGGGAGGGCCGTAAATGAGCAGTTCTTC
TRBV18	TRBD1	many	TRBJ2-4	CASSPPARGRENIQYF	TGTGCCAGCTCACCACCAGCCAGGGGGCGAGAAAACATTCAGTACTTC
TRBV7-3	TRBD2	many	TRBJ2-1	CASSLEGTSGTAEQFF	TGTGCCAGCAGCTTAGAGGGGACTAGCGGGACGGCTGAGCAGTTCTTC
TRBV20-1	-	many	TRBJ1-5	CSARWGDQPQHF	TGCAGTGCTAGGTGGGGGGATCAGCCCCAGCATTTT
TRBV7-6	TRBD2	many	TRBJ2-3	CASSLIAGGLTDTQYF	TGTGCCAGCAGTTTAATAGCGGGGGGTCTCACAGATACGCAGTATTTT
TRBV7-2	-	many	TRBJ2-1	CASSLRTVYNEQFF	TGTGCCAGCAGCTTACGGACAGTCTACAATGAGCAGTTCTTC
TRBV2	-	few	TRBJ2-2	CASRFPTGELFF	TGTGCCAGCAGGTTTCCCACCGGGGAGCTGTTTTTT
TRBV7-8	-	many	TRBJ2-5	CASSPRGLKETQYF	TGTGCCAGCAGCCCCCGGGGATTGAAAGAGACCCAGTACTTC
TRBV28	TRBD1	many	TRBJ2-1	CASRVAGTGGHEQFF	TGTGCCAGCAGAGTCGCCGGGACAGGGGGTCATGAGCAGTTCTTC
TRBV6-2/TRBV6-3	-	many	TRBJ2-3	CASSYSDSTDTQYF	TGTGCCAGCAGTTACTCGGACAGCACAGATACGCAGTATTTT
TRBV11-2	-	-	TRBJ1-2	CASSLVNRLYGYTF	TGTGCCAGCAGCTTAGTCAACAGATTGTATGGCTACACCTTC
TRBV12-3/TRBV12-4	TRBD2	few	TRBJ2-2	CASRSTSGSVTGELFF	TGTGCCAGCAGATCGACTAGCGGGAGCGTCACCGGGGAGCTGTTTTTT
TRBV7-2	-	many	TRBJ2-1	CASREAPYLNNEQFF	TGTGCCAGCAGAGAAGCGCCATACCTTAACAATGAGCAGTTCTTC
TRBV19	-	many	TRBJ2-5	CASSNRGTETQYF	TGTGCCAGTAGCAATCGTGGGACGGAGACCCAGTACTTC
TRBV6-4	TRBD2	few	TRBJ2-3	CASAGLAGGTDTQYF	TGTGCCAGCGCGGGACTAGCGGGGGGTACAGATACGCAGTATTTT
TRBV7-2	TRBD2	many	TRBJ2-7	CASSFAGVSYEQYF	TGTGCCAGCAGCTTTGCGGGAGTCTCCTACGAGCAGTACTTC
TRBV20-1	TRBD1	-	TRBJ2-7	CSARGTGVNEQYF	TGCAGTGCTAGAGGGACAGGGGTCAACGAGCAGTACTTC
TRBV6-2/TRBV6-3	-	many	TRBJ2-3	CASTWTSTDTQYF	TGTGCCAGCACCTGGACTAGCACAGATACGCAGTATTTT
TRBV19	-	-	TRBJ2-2	CASKSVGHTGELFF	TGTGCCAGTAAAAGTGTGGGGCACACCGGGGAGCTGTTTTTT
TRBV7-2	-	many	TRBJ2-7	CASSLNGVSYEQYF	TGTGCCAGCAGCTTGAATGGGGTTTCCTACGAGCAGTACTTC
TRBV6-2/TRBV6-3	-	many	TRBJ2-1	CASTTHWNSYNEQFF	TGTGCCAGCACGACACACTGGAACTCCTACAATGAGCAGTTCTTC
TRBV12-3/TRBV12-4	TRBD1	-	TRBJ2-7	CASSPKLGRGSYEQYF	TGTGCCAGCAGCCCCAAGCTTGGCAGGGGGTCCTACGAGCAGTACTTC
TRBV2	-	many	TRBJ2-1	CASGMQGGRNEQFF	TGTGCCAGCGGTATGCAGGGAGGTAGGAATGAGCAGTTCTTC
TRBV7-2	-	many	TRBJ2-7	CASSSKSEQYF	TGTGCCAGCAGCTCGAAGAGCGAGCAGTACTTC
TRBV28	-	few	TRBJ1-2	CASLWGRANYGYTF	TGTGCCAGCCTTTGGGGCAGGGCTAACTATGGCTACACCTTC
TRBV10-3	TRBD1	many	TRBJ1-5	CAISESLQGVWDNQPQHF	TGTGCCATCAGTGAGTCGCTACAGGGGGTTTGGGACAATCAGCCCCAGCATTTT
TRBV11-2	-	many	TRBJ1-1	CASSLYTESLNTEAFF	TGTGCCAGCAGCCTCTACACAGAGAGTTTGAACACTGAAGCTTTCTTT
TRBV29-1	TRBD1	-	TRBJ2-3	CSVLGGWTGDLTDTQYF	TGCAGCGTTCTAGGAGGCTGGACAGGGGACCTCACAGATACGCAGTATTTT
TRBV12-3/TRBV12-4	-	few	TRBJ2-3	CASSLVIPDTQYF	TGTGCCAGCAGTTTGGTGATACCGGATACGCAGTATTTT
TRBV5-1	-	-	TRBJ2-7	CASSLTRGAPEQYF	TGCGCCAGCAGCTTGACCCGCGGGGCGCCGGAGCAGTACTTC
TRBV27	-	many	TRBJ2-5	CASSLHGGSQETQYF	TGTGCCAGCAGTCTCCACGGGGGAAGCCAAGAGACCCAGTACTTC
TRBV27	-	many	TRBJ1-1	CASSFTDDTEAFF	TGTGCCAGCAGTTTCACCGACGACACTGAAGCTTTCTTT
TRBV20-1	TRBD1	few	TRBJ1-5	CSARASGGKGNQPQHF	TGCAGTGCTAGAGCTTCAGGGGGAAAGGGCAATCAGCCCCAGCATTTT
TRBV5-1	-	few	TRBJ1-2	CASSLVPGSYGYTF	TGCGCCAGCAGCTTGGTTCCAGGGTCATATGGCTACACCTTC
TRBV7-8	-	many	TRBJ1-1	CASSQAGARTEAFF	TGTGCCAGCAGCCAAGCAGGGGCGCGCACTGAAGCTTTCTTT
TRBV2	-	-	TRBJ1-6	CASSDSLNSPLHF	TGTGCCAGCAGTGACAGCCTTAATTCACCCCTCCACTTT
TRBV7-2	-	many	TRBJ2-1	CASSLNRADYNEQFF	TGTGCCAGCAGCTTAAACAGGGCCGATTACAATGAGCAGTTCTTC
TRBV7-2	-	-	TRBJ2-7	CASSLTRREQYF	TGTGCCAGCAGCTTGACTAGGAGGGAGCAGTACTTC
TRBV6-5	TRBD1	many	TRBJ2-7	CASSYLNPPGQGVSEQYF	TGTGCCAGCAGTTACCTGAATCCCCCGGGACAGGGGGTTAGCGAGCAGTACTTC
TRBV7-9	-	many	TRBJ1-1	CASSLPTEAFF	TGTGCCAGCAGCCTCCCCACTGAAGCTTTCTTT
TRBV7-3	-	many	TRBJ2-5	CASSRGVQETQYF	TGTGCCAGCAGCCGAGGGGTTCAAGAGACCCAGTACTTC
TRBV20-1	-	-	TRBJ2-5	CSARVGELQETQYF	TGCAGTGCTAGAGTGGGGGAACTCCAAGAGACCCAGTACTTC